This entry concerns a single TCR beta chain. Assay: immunoSEQ multiplex PCR; the TCRdb copy retains only in-frame clones and omits some. The table includes over 100,000 clones, about nine tenths detected once. The data were obtained in a study of T cell responses to AZD1222 COVID-19 vaccine. The receptor's source is an adult in good health. Sequenced material: peripheral blood, taken on day 0 of AZD1222 vaccination.

This CDR3 is CASKQGNYGYTF. The CDR3 region has the DNA TGTGCCTCAAAACAGGGGAACTATGGCTACACCTTC. V and J are TRBV19 and TRBJ1-2, with TRBD1 matching 7 bases. There are 12 residues in the CDR3. Germline V gene sequence: CDR1 LNHDA, CDR2 SQIVND (reference sequence). V was clipped by 11 bases and J by 2 bases; unmatched bases: 5.